A selection of T cell receptor beta chains follows, all from one sample in a study of blood T cell repertoires in COVID-19. Sequencing was performed with immunoSEQ multiplex PCR; in TCRdb, only in-frame clones are kept and a portion is missing. The sample carries a few hundred thousand clones, roughly 84% recorded once. Sample: PBMCs or T cells enriched from blood (not recorded which). These receptors were obtained from a woman aged 30 to 39 who had recovered from COVID-19. Both conserved end residues are part of each CDR3. The D gene is left open where the match is weak. Part of the rows lack a size; the others show once, few, many or a class for expanded clones.

J	size	D	V	DNA	CDR3
TRBJ1-1	-	TRBD1	TRBV27	TGTGCCAGCAGAATGAACGGGGACAGGTACTTTGAAGCTTTCTTT	CASRMNGDRYFEAFF
TRBJ1-5	-	-	TRBV6-4	TGTGCCAGCAGAGACCGGGACTTCGGACACCAGCCCCAGCATTTT	CASRDRDFGHQPQHF
TRBJ2-7	-	-	TRBV2	TGTGCCAGCAGTCCCGGGCAGTACTTC	CASSPGQYF
TRBJ1-1	-	-	TRBV5-6	TGTGCCAGCAGCCCGGACAGCCTGAACACTGAAGCTTTCTTT	CASSPDSLNTEAFF
TRBJ1-5	-	-	TRBV30	TGTGCCTGGAGTGAGGGGGTCGTCAATCAGCCCCAGCATTTT	CAWSEGVVNQPQHF
TRBJ2-5	-	-	TRBV18	TGTGCCAGCTCACCCCCAGGGTCGGAGACCCAGTACTTC	CASSPPGSETQYF
TRBJ1-6	-	TRBD1	TRBV7-9	TGTGCCAGCAGCTGGACAGGGAGTACATCCTATAATTCACCCCTCCACTTT	CASSWTGSTSYNSPLHF
TRBJ2-1	-	TRBD2	TRBV4-1	TGCGCCAGCAGCCAAGAAGCGTTCGGAGGAGCGGGATACAATGAGCAGTTCTTC	CASSQEAFGGAGYNEQFF
TRBJ2-7	-	TRBD1	TRBV7-9	TGTGCCAGCAGCCTTTCCGGCTCAGGGGGCTTCTACGAGCAGTACTTC	CASSLSGSGGFYEQYF
TRBJ2-7	few	TRBD2	TRBV2	TGTGCCAGCACCGCGGGGCGGGGGGCCTCATACGAGCAGTACTTC	CASTAGRGASYEQYF
TRBJ2-7	-	-	TRBV3-1/TRBV3-2	TGTGCCAGCAGCCAATTACAGAGCTCCTACGAGCAGTACTTC	CASSQLQSSYEQYF
TRBJ1-2	-	-	TRBV7-8	TGTGCCAGCAGCTTAGCCTTGCAGGGTGATCGCTACACCTTC	CASSLALQGDRYTF
TRBJ2-7	once	-	TRBV7-9	TGTGCCAGCAGCGATCCCGGGGACTCCTACGAGCAGTACTTC	CASSDPGDSYEQYF
TRBJ2-5	-	TRBD1	TRBV3-1/TRBV3-2	TGTGCCAGCAGCCAAGATGAGGGGGCAGAGACCCAGTACTTC	CASSQDEGAETQYF
TRBJ1-3	-	-	TRBV7-6	TGTGCCAGCAGCTACAGCTCTGGAAACACCATATATTTT	CASSYSSGNTIYF
TRBJ1-1	-	-	TRBV15	TGTGCCACCAGCAGACAATACACTGAAGCTTTCTTT	CATSRQYTEAFF
TRBJ2-7	-	-	TRBV7-9	TGTGCCAGCAGCTGGATCGTGGCGGGAGAGCAGTACTTC	CASSWIVAGEQYF
TRBJ1-4	-	TRBD1	TRBV27	TGTGCCAGCACTTTTGACAGGGCGGGAAATGAAAAACTGTTTTTT	CASTFDRAGNEKLFF
TRBJ2-1	-	TRBD2	TRBV11-2	TGTGCCAGCAGCTTAGGACTAGCGGGGGGCCACAGCTCCTACAATGAGCAGTTCTTC	CASSLGLAGGHSSYNEQFF
TRBJ2-5	-	TRBD2	TRBV24-1	TGTGCCACCAGTGATTTAGGAACTAGCGGGCAAGAGACCCAGTACTTC	CATSDLGTSGQETQYF
TRBJ2-1	-	TRBD2	TRBV2	TGTGCCACCCCGAGCGGGGCTAATGAGCAGTTCTTC	CATPSGANEQFF
TRBJ1-5	-	-	TRBV12-3/TRBV12-4	TGTGCCAGCAGCTTCGAGGATCAGCCCCAGCATTTT	CASSFEDQPQHF
TRBJ1-1	-	-	TRBV20-1	TGCAGTGCTAGTATGAGCGGGGTGAACACTGAAGCTTTCTTT	CSASMSGVNTEAFF
TRBJ2-1	-	-	TRBV4-1	TGCGCCAGCACCCCATTGGGGGGCTCCTACAATGAGCAGTTCTTC	CASTPLGGSYNEQFF
TRBJ2-7	-	TRBD1	TRBV27	TGTGCCAGCAGGGGGACAGGTTCCGAGCAGTACTTC	CASRGTGSEQYF
TRBJ1-1	-	TRBD1	TRBV9	TGTGCCAGCAGCTCCCATAGGGACAGCACTGAAGCTTTCTTT	CASSSHRDSTEAFF
TRBJ2-5	-	TRBD2	TRBV23-1	TGCGCCAGCAACCTGGGGGGGTACCAAGAGACCCAGTACTTC	CASNLGGYQETQYF
TRBJ2-2	-	TRBD1	TRBV28	TGTGCCAGCAGTTCAGGGGGCATCGGTCCCGGGGAGCTGTTTTTT	CASSSGGIGPGELFF
TRBJ1-2	few	TRBD1	TRBV19	TGTGCCAGTAGTTCGGGGACAGGGGTTTATGGCTACACCTTC	CASSSGTGVYGYTF
TRBJ2-7	-	-	TRBV5-1	TGCGCCAGCAGCTTGGGACAGTGGAGCTCCTACGAGCAGTACTTC	CASSLGQWSSYEQYF
TRBJ1-2	-	TRBD1	TRBV27	TGTGCCACTCGGACAGGGGATTCAGTAGGCTACACCTTC	CATRTGDSVGYTF
TRBJ1-1	few	TRBD1	TRBV12-5	TGTGCTAGTGGTTTGTTTCTCGGGACAGGTGATCTGAACACTGAAGCTTTCTTT	CASGLFLGTGDLNTEAFF
TRBJ2-1	-	-	TRBV7-9	TGTGCCAGCAGCTTAGGCGATGAGCAGTTCTTC	CASSLGDEQFF
TRBJ2-3	once	TRBD2	TRBV14	TGTGCCAGCAGCCAAGATGGTTTGCGGGAGATAGGCACAGATACGCAGTATTTT	CASSQDGLREIGTDTQYF
TRBJ2-1	-	TRBD2	TRBV5-1	TGCGCCAGCAGCCCACTCGGACTAGCGGGAGTTGAGCAGTTCTTC	CASSPLGLAGVEQFF
TRBJ1-4	-	-	TRBV4-1	TGCGCCAGCAGCCAAGATCTCTTCGTGGAGGCCCATGAAAAACTGTTTTTT	CASSQDLFVEAHEKLFF
TRBJ1-4	-	-	TRBV7-8	TGTGCCAGCAGCTTAAGGCGGACTAATGAAAAACTGTTTTTT	CASSLRRTNEKLFF
TRBJ2-5	-	-	TRBV19	TGTGCCAGTAGCGATGGGGCACTTCAAGAGACCCAGTACTTC	CASSDGALQETQYF
TRBJ2-1	-	-	TRBV2	TGTGCCAGCGAGAAACGAGCCTACAATGAGCAGTTCTTC	CASEKRAYNEQFF
TRBJ1-3	-	TRBD1	TRBV28	TGTGCCAGCAGTAGACAGGGTGGGACCGGAAACACCATATATTTT	CASSRQGGTGNTIYF
TRBJ2-2	once	TRBD1	TRBV4-1	TGCGCCAGCAGCCAAGATTGGGGGGACAGGGGGTGGTCGGCTGATTCCGGGGAGCTGTTTTTT	CASSQDWGDRGWSADSGELFF
TRBJ1-5	-	TRBD1	TRBV4-1	TGCGCCAGCAGCAACGGACAGGGAACCATGCAGCCCCAGCATTTT	CASSNGQGTMQPQHF
TRBJ1-1	-	TRBD1	TRBV28	TGTGCCAGCAGTTTTAGGGACAGCCTTTCGGTGAACACTGAAGCCTTCTTT	CASSFRDSLSVNTEAFF
TRBJ1-2	-	-	TRBV6-6	TGTGCCAGCAGTTTTGTCACTCGGGGGGGCTACACCTTC	CASSFVTRGGYTF
TRBJ1-2	-	-	TRBV7-8	TGTGCCAGCAGCTTAGCGGGGGGCTATGGCTACACCTTC	CASSLAGGYGYTF
TRBJ1-2	-	-	TRBV28	TGTGCCAGCAGACCAACACCAAACGCTAACTATGGCTACACCTTC	CASRPTPNANYGYTF
TRBJ1-2	few	TRBD1	TRBV3-1/TRBV3-2	TGTGCCAGCAGCCAAGGGACAGGGTGGGACTATGGCTACACCTTC	CASSQGTGWDYGYTF
TRBJ2-4	-	-	TRBV7-9	TGTGCCAGCAGCTTAGCCTTAGAAGCCAAAAACATTCAGTACTTC	CASSLALEAKNIQYF
TRBJ1-4	-	-	TRBV7-7	TGTGCTAGCAGCTTAGGCTCAGGAGGAAAAGAAAAACTGTTTTTT	CASSLGSGGKEKLFF